These 16 T cell receptor beta chains share one sample of origin, sequenced in a study of control samples from healthy donors and cancer patients. Profiling relied on immunoSEQ multiplex PCR, and the TCRdb table lists in-frame clones only, not all of them. The sample has about 130,000 clones, 80% to 95% seen once. The sample taken for sequencing was blood. Source of these receptors: a young man in good health.

The chain is built from TRBV7-9 and TRBJ1-1; the D is unclear. Germline V gene lookup returns CDR1 SEHNR and CDR2 FQNEAQ (reference sequence). Between the trimmed V and J ends, which lost 1 base and 1 base, there was a span of 13 bases. The CDR3 runs 16 residues. The CDR3 nucleotides are TGTGCCAGCAGCTTAGGCCAGACAACAGCGAACACTGAAGCTTTCTTT. Translating it yields CASSLGQTTANTEAFF.

The DNA of the CDR3 is TGTGCCAGCAGTGCTACTAGGGCGGGCGAGCAGTACTTC. Translated, it gives CASSATRAGEQYF. The chain couples TRBV25-1 to TRBJ2-7; possibly TRBD2 for D (5 bases). Germline-derived CDR1 and CDR2 are MGHDK and SYGVNS. V was cut by 4 bases and J by 6 bases, with 13 bases left in between. There are 13 residues in the CDR3.

The chain carries TRBV4-2 and TRBJ2-7, with D possibly matching TRBD2 (6 bases). The V and J ends lost 1 base and 2 bases respectively, with 12 bases between them. From germline, CDR1 is LGHNA and CDR2 YNFKEQ. The CDR3 totals 15 residues. The CDR3 bases are TGTGCCAGCAGCCAAGTTCCGGCGGGGACCTACGAGCAGTACTTC. This translates into CASSQVPAGTYEQYF.

The V and J genes are TRBV19 and TRBJ1-6; possibly TRBD1 for D (6 bases). Germline loops: CDR1 LNHDA, CDR2 SQIVND (reference sequence). The CDR3 totals 15 residues. V lost 5 bases to trimming and J lost 2 bases, with 10 bases between them. Here the CDR3 reads CASSGTGPYNSPLHF. CDR3 coding DNA: TGTGCCAGTAGTGGAACAGGGCCCTATAATTCACCCCTCCACTTT.

CDR3 nucleotide sequence: TGTGCCAGCAGTACTACAGGGTCCGCAACTAATGAAAAACTGTTTTTT. Translated: CASSTTGSATNEKLFF. This sequence joins TRBV27 and TRBJ1-4; TRBD1 is a possible D gene (6 bases). CDR1 is MNHEY, CDR2 SMNVEV, per germline (reference sequence). Trimming shortened V by 5 bases and J by 0 bases, and 13 bases separated the two germline ends. There are 16 residues in the CDR3.

This clone was recorded many times. This chain connects TRBV30 to TRBJ1-5; 8 bases are shared with TRBD1. The trim removed 2 bases at V and 4 bases at J, leaving 7 bases unmatched. CDR1 and CDR2 from the germline V gene are GTSNPN and SVGIG (reference sequence). This CDR3 has 15 amino acids. The CDR3 here is CAWSRPDRDNQPQHF. DNA of the CDR3: TGTGCCTGGAGTAGACCGGACAGGGATAATCAGCCCCAGCATTTT. Together with reference TRBV30 and TRBJ1-5, the CDR3 gives the full variable domain: SQTIHQWPATLVQPVGSPLSLECTVEGTSNPNLYWYRQAAGRGLQLLFYSVGIGQISSEVPQNLSASRPQDRQFILSSKKLLLSDSGFYLCAWSRPDRDNQPQHFGDGTRLSIL.

This chain links TRBV5-5 with TRBJ1-1, with D perhaps TRBD1 (5 bases). Germline lookup yields CDR1 SGHKS and CDR2 YYEKEE (reference sequence). The CDR3 is made up of 14 amino acids. Trimming removed 0 bases at V and 0 bases at J, with 6 bases between. The CDR3 here is CASSLVGVNTEAFF. In DNA, the CDR3 is TGTGCCAGCAGCTTGGTGGGGGTGAACACTGAAGCTTTCTTT.

The chain is built from TRBV25-1 and TRBJ2-1; D not resolved. V was trimmed by 3 bases and J by 7 bases, leaving 10 bases between them. CDR3 length: 13 residues. Looked up from germline, CDR1 is MGHDK and CDR2 is SYGVNS. The CDR3 region is CASSDRLGNEQFF. DNA for the CDR3: TGTGCCAGCAGTGACCGGCTGGGGAATGAGCAGTTCTTC.

The chain combines TRBV6-6 with TRBJ2-7, with 10 bases matching TRBD1. The CDR3 length is 15 residues. Germline CDR1 reads MNHNY; CDR2 reads SVGAGI (reference sequence). J lost 4 bases, V lost 7 bases, and 10 bases had no gene match. The CDR3 DNA follows: TGTGCCAGCACCCTAACAGGACAGGGGGGATACGAGCAGTACTTC. Translating it yields CASTLTGQGGYEQYF.

The V call is TRBV6-5, the J call TRBJ2-5; TRBD2 is a possible D gene (6 bases). This CDR3 has 12 residues. Germline CDR1 reads MNHEY; CDR2 reads SVGAGI. The germline V and J ends were trimmed by 8 bases and 0 bases, with 7 bases remaining between them. CDR3 bases: TGTGCCAGCGGACTAAACCAAGAGACCCAGTACTTC. This gives the protein CASGLNQETQYF.

The chain combines TRBV4-1 with TRBJ1-5; D uncertain. The CDR3 runs to 15 residues. Trimming cost V 1 base and J 8 bases, with 15 bases left between them. Germline assignment: CDR1 MGHRA and CDR2 YSYEKL. The DNA of the CDR3 is TGCGCCAGCAGCCAAGTCGCCAGGCCCGGGGAGCCCCAGCATTTT. This gives the protein CASSQVARPGEPQHF.

V usage is TRBV5-6 and J usage is TRBJ2-7; D unresolved. Trimming shortened V by 2 bases and J by 3 bases, and 9 bases separated the two germline ends. The CDR3 length is 13 residues. Germline CDR1 SGHDT, CDR2 YYEEEE. CDR3 amino acids: CASSFPGFYEQYF. The CDR3 DNA reads TGTGCCAGCAGCTTTCCAGGTTTCTACGAGCAGTACTTC. The full variable domain, completed using reference TRBV5-6 and TRBJ2-7, is DAGVTQSPTHLIKTRGQQVTLRCSPKSGHDTVSWYQQALGQGPQFIFQYYEEEERQRGNFPDRFSGHQFPNYSSELNVNALLLGDSALYLCASSFPGFYEQYFGPGTRLTVT.

The rearrangement links TRBV5-4 to TRBJ2-7, with 7 bases identical to TRBD2. The CDR3 extends over 14 amino acids. V was pared by 4 bases and J by 6 bases, with 10 bases of the junction left unmatched. The germline CDR1 and CDR2 sequences are SGHNT and YYREEE (reference sequence). CDR3 nucleotide sequence: TGTGCCAGCAGCCCAGGACTAGTCTCTGGCGAGCAGTACTTC. This sequence encodes CASSPGLVSGEQYF.

The V call is TRBV30, the J call TRBJ1-5; D ambiguous. The CDR3 is 13 residues long. V was shortened by 2 bases and J by 1 base, with 6 bases between the two germline ends. Germline CDR1 GTSNPN, CDR2 SVGIG (reference sequence). CDR3 residues: CAWSYGSNQPQHF. Written as DNA, the CDR3 is TGTGCCTGGAGTTATGGAAGCAATCAGCCCCAGCATTTT. The entire variable domain, with the rest obtained from reference TRBV30 and TRBJ1-5, is as follows: SQTIHQWPATLVQPVGSPLSLECTVEGTSNPNLYWYRQAAGRGLQLLFYSVGIGQISSEVPQNLSASRPQDRQFILSSKKLLLSDSGFYLCAWSYGSNQPQHFGDGTRLSIL.

The V gene is TRBV19, the J gene TRBJ2-1; no clear D gene. The CDR3 runs to 14 residues. Germline-derived CDR1 and CDR2 are LNHDA and SQIVND (reference sequence). V lost 5 bases to trimming and J lost 0 bases, with 8 bases between them. The CDR3 sequence: CASSEVSSYNEQFF. Here the CDR3 DNA reads TGTGCCAGTAGTGAAGTGAGCTCCTACAATGAGCAGTTCTTC.

V and J are TRBV4-2 and TRBJ1-2; the D is unclear. The V end was cut by 1 base, the J end by 2 bases, with 20 bases between. The CDR3 is 18 residues long. CDR1 and CDR2 from the germline V gene are LGHNA and YNFKEQ. CDR3 nucleotides: TGTGCCAGCAGCCAAGTGGTCCGGAAGGCGGCAATCAACTATGGCTACACCTTC. Protein product: CASSQVVRKAAINYGYTF.